Presented here are 26 T cell receptor beta chains from one specimen sequenced in a study of T cells in Graves' hyperthyroidism and ophthalmopathy (dated by TCRdb to about 2019). To prepare the library, multiplex PCR was applied. TCRdb records Illumina HiSeq 2000 as the sequencer. TCR beta CDR3 regions were amplified from RNA transcripts. The TCR CDR3 was subjected to a first round of RT-PCR using the HTBI primer set and the Qiagen OneStep RT-PCR kit. TCRdb reran the public reads through fastp at Q25 and MiXCR, keeping productive beta chains. Rows matching on CDR3 protein sequence are summarized as one entry with the most common DNA and genes. The table for this sample lists about 510,000 distinct CDR3 sequences; 14% of them were counted only once. The ten largest make up 14% of the sample. Sequenced input: blood. The receptors here all came from a woman between 40 and 55 years old with Graves' hyperthyroidism.

This clonotype has just a few counts. A much bigger clone sits one base away, suggesting this may be a read error. The CDR3 end shows no conserved phenylalanine or tryptophan, and so a read error is likely. The CDR3 spells CSASGGVDQPQHV. The CDR3 DNA is TGCAGTGCTTCGGGGGGGGTGGATCAGCCCCAGCATGTT. J is TRBJ1-5 and V is TRBV20-1, with D tentatively TRBD1 (5 bases). Germline V CDR1 and CDR2: DFQATT, SNEGSKA (reference sequence). Trimming left V 5 bases short and J 5 bases short, with 13 bases between. This CDR3 has 13 residues.

This clonotype came up many times. The chain combines TRBV27 with TRBJ1-2, with D possibly matching TRBD1 (6 bases). Trimming cost V 6 bases and J 6 bases, with 11 bases left between them. There are 12 residues in the CDR3. Per germline, CDR1 MNHEY and CDR2 SMNVEV (reference sequence). The CDR3 sequence is CASSSYRDGYTF. The CDR3, as DNA: TGTGCCAGCAGCTCTTACAGGGATGGCTACACCTTC.

This clonotype was picked up many times. The V and J genes are TRBV27 and TRBJ2-7, with D unclear. The CDR3 spans 13 residues. V gave up 5 bases and J gave up 7 bases, with 15 bases separating them. CDR1 MNHEY and CDR2 SMNVEV come from the germline V gene (reference sequence). CDR3 nucleotides: TGTGCCAGCAGTCTCCAGCAGGCCAGGGAGCAGTACTTC. Translation: CASSLQQAREQYF.

The sample holds many counts of this clonotype. The gene calls are TRBV7-2 and TRBJ2-7; the match to TRBD2 covers 7 bases. This CDR3 is 13 amino acids long. Per the germline V gene, CDR1 is SGHTA and CDR2 is FQGNSA. The trim removed 1 base at V and 5 bases at J, leaving 2 bases unmatched. The chain's CDR3 is CASSLGAGDEQYF. CDR3 DNA sequence: TGTGCCAGCAGCTTAGGGGCGGGGGACGAGCAGTACTTC. The full variable domain, rest sourced from reference TRBV7-2 and TRBJ2-7, is GAGVSQSPSNKVTEKGKDVELRCDPISGHTALYWYRQSLGQGLEFLIYFQGNSAPDKSGLPSDRFSAERTGGSVSTLTIQRTQQEDSAVYLCASSLGAGDEQYFGPGTRLTVT.

This clonotype was counted at least ten times. The chain recombines TRBV29-1 with TRBJ2-2; D remains unclear. V was cut by 4 bases and J by 1 base, with 4 bases left in between. Looked up from germline, CDR1 is SQVTM and CDR2 is ANQGSEA. The CDR3 is made up of 12 amino acids. Here the CDR3 reads CSVGRNTGELFF. CDR3 DNA sequence: TGCAGCGTTGGTAGGAACACCGGGGAGCTGTTTTTT.

Comment on this clonotype: Possible read error: a much larger clone is one base away. The rearrangement uses TRBV20-1 and TRBJ2-1; TRBD2 might be the D (5 bases). The CDR3 is 15 residues long. The germline CDR1 and CDR2 sequences are DFQATT and SNEGSKA (reference sequence). In DNA form, the CDR3 reads TGCAGTGCTATACAGACTGGACTCTCCTACAATGAGCAGTCCTTC. This sequence encodes CSAIQTGLSYNEQSF.

This clonotype was recorded a few times. The V call is TRBV4-1, the J call TRBJ2-1; unclear D gene. The CDR3 has 15 residues. Deletions cut 0 bases from V and 0 bases from J, with 6 bases between. Per the germline V gene, CDR1 is MGHRA and CDR2 is YSYEKL. The CDR3 loop reads CASSQEARSYNEQFF. In DNA, the CDR3 is TGCGCCAGCAGCCAAGAGGCCCGCTCCTACAATGAGCAGTTCTTC.

V and J are TRBV6-2 or TRBV6-3 and TRBJ2-2, with TRBD1 matching 12 bases. This CDR3 spans 17 amino acids. Per the germline V gene, CDR1 is MNHEY and CDR2 is SVGEGT. Trimming removed 2 bases from V and 7 bases from J; junction bases left unmatched: 8. DNA for the CDR3: TGTGCCAGCAGTTACAGGGGACAGGGGGCGAAGGACGGGGAGCTGTTTTTT. This codes for CASSYRGQGAKDGELFF.

This clonotype was counted once. A much larger clone lies a single base off, so this may be a read error. V usage is TRBV5-1 and J usage is TRBJ1-4, with 9 positions matching TRBD1. The CDR3 runs 15 residues. V lost 4 bases and J lost 7; bases outside the gene matches: 8. CDR1 and CDR2 from the germline V gene are SGHRS and YFSETQ. The CDR3 coding sequence is TGCGCCAGCAGCCCCGGGACAGGGCCATTTGAAAAACTGTTTTTT. Its protein is CASSPGTGPFEKLFF.

The chain couples TRBV7-3 to TRBJ2-3; D may be TRBD1 (5 bases). V lost 4 bases and J 0 bases, leaving 11 bases between the germline ends. Germline V gene data show CDR1 as SGHTA and CDR2 as FQGTGA. This CDR3 is built from 15 residues. CDR3: CASSSSGQSTDTQYF. The CDR3 DNA sequence: TGTGCCAGCAGCTCTTCAGGGCAAAGCACAGATACGCAGTATTTT.

This clonotype appeared many times. The chain is built from TRBV27 and TRBJ2-7; 14 bases map to TRBD2. Germline assignment: CDR1 MNHEY and CDR2 SMNVEV (reference sequence). The V and J ends lost 6 bases and 2 bases, in that order; junction bases with no gene match: 12. This CDR3 is built from 18 residues. The CDR3 nucleotides read TGTGCCAGCAGACTCGGGACTAGCGGGAGTAGTCTTGCCTACGAGCAGTACTTC. Protein: CASRLGTSGSSLAYEQYF.

This clonotype was seen ten or more times. V gene TRBV20-1 combines with J gene TRBJ2-7; D gene unclear. V lost 6 bases to trimming and J lost 0 bases, with 9 bases between them. The CDR3 contains 12 residues. Looked up from germline, CDR1 is DFQATT and CDR2 is SNEGSKA (reference sequence). The CDR3 loop reads CSANTDSYEQYF. The CDR3 coding sequence is TGCAGTGCGAATACAGACTCCTACGAGCAGTACTTC.

The V gene is TRBV5-1, the J gene TRBJ2-5, with a tentative D call TRBD2 (7 bases). Germline V gives CDR1 SGHRS, CDR2 YFSETQ. Between the trimmed V and J ends, which lost 5 bases and 5 bases, there was a span of 16 bases. The CDR3 is 14 residues long. The CDR3 region is CASSRSGGFETQYF. CDR3 sequence (DNA): TGCGCCAGCAGTCGCTCGGGGGGCTTCGAGACCCAGTACTTC.

V is TRBV5-4 and J is TRBJ1-2, with D unresolved. V gave up 0 bases and J gave up 3 bases, with 9 bases separating them. The germline V gene has CDR1 SGHNT and CDR2 YYREEE (reference sequence). The CDR3 length is 14 residues. The CDR3 reads CASSLVGSDYGYTF. DNA of the CDR3: TGTGCCAGCAGCTTGGTCGGGTCCGACTATGGCTACACCTTC.

This clonotype was recorded at least ten times. The chain uses TRBV3-1 and TRBJ2-3, with D perhaps matching TRBD2 (5 bases). Germline CDR1 and CDR2: LGHDT and YNNKEL (reference sequence). Trimming cost V 1 base and J 6 bases, with 8 bases left between them. This CDR3 has 13 amino acids. The CDR3 protein is CASSQVTTDTQYF. The CDR3 DNA reads TGTGCCAGCAGCCAAGTGACTACTGATACGCAGTATTTT.

This clonotype was counted at least ten times. The chain combines TRBV3-1 with TRBJ1-3; D is unresolved. The CDR3 has 12 amino acids. Looked up from germline, CDR1 is LGHDT and CDR2 is YNNKEL (reference sequence). V was trimmed by 10 bases and J by 4 bases, leaving 11 bases between them. The CDR3 here is CATMSQGNTIYF. Written as DNA, the CDR3 is TGTGCCACCATGAGTCAGGGAAACACCATATATTTT. Full variable domain (missing parts from reference TRBV3-1 and TRBJ1-3): DTAVSQTPKYLVTQMGNDKSIKCEQNLGHDTMYWYKQDSKKFLKIMFSYNNKELIINETVPNRFSPKSPDKAHLNLHINSLELGDSAVYFCATMSQGNTIYFGEGSWLTVV.

This clonotype has ten or more counts. J is TRBJ1-1 and V is TRBV20-1; 8 bases align to TRBD1. The CDR3 is 13 residues long. Looked up from germline, CDR1 is DFQATT and CDR2 is SNEGSKA (reference sequence). V was clipped by 5 bases and J by 0 bases; unmatched bases: 2. CDR3 residues: CSAGQGMNTEAFF. The CDR3 coding sequence is TGCAGTGCTGGACAGGGTATGAACACTGAAGCTTTCTTT.

The chain recombines TRBV28 with TRBJ2-1; D possibly corresponds to TRBD1 (5 bases). The CDR3 sequence is 15 residues long. The V gene's germline CDR1 is MDHEN and CDR2 SYDVKM. V gave up 9 bases and J gave up 9 bases, with 24 bases separating them. CDR3 sequence reads: CASLKGTGGASEQFF. As DNA, the CDR3 is TGTGCCAGTCTAAAGGGCACGGGTGGGGCTAGTGAGCAGTTCTTC.

This clonotype came up many times. The genes are TRBV12-3 or TRBV12-4 and TRBJ1-5; D is unclear. The CDR3 length is 14 residues. The V end was cut by 6 bases, the J end by 1 base, with 10 bases between. DNA for the CDR3: TGTGCCAGCAGCCTCCGAGCGAGCAATCAGCCCCAGCATTTT. Protein sequence: CASSLRASNQPQHF.

This chain uses TRBV9 with TRBJ2-7; the match to TRBD2 covers 9 bases. Germline V gives CDR1 SGDLS, CDR2 YYNGEE. There are 17 residues in the CDR3. V lost 0 bases and J lost 4; bases outside the gene matches: 11. CDR3 loop: CASSVEGSAGGLYEQYF. CDR3 DNA: TGTGCCAGCAGCGTAGAGGGATCTGCGGGAGGGCTGTACGAGCAGTACTTC.

This clonotype showed up many times. This sequence joins TRBV28 and TRBJ2-7; 7 nucleotides agree with TRBD2. The trim removed 5 bases at V and 0 bases at J, leaving 10 bases unmatched. The CDR3 covers 16 residues. CDR1 is MDHEN, CDR2 SYDVKM, per germline. Here the CDR3 reads CASSPRLALSSYEQYF. DNA of the CDR3: TGTGCCAGCAGTCCCAGACTAGCCCTGAGCTCCTACGAGCAGTACTTC.

The V gene is TRBV5-1, the J gene TRBJ2-7; 9 bases are shared with TRBD1. The trim removed 3 bases at V and 5 bases at J, leaving 6 bases unmatched. Germline lookup yields CDR1 SGHRS and CDR2 YFSETQ. This CDR3 contains 14 residues. The DNA of the CDR3 is TGCGCCAGCAGCTGGGGGGACAGGGAGAACGAGCAGTACTTC. Translation: CASSWGDRENEQYF.

There are a few counts of this clonotype. At one of its ends the junction is not consistent with the germline gene, which may arise from a read error. This chain joins TRBV7-7 and TRBJ2-1; 8 bases are a match to TRBD1. CDR1 SSHAT and CDR2 FNYEAQ come from the germline V gene (reference sequence). This CDR3 has 15 residues. CDR3 region: CASSLSQGGFDEQFF. In DNA form, the CDR3 reads TGTGCTAGCAGCTTATCACAGGGGGGTTTCGATGAGCAGTTCTTC.

The chain uses TRBV4-1 and TRBJ1-1; perhaps TRBD1 as D (5 bases). The CDR3 is made up of 15 amino acids. V lost 4 bases to trimming and J lost 1 base, with 13 bases between them. From germline, CDR1 is MGHRA and CDR2 YSYEKL. The CDR3 DNA reads TGCGCCAGCAGCCCGGAGACGGGGGGGAACACTGAAGCTTTCTTT. The encoded protein is CASSPETGGNTEAFF.

This clonotype has a count of ten or more. The chain is built from TRBV28 and TRBJ2-7, with TRBD1 matching 7 bases. Germline CDR1 reads MDHEN; CDR2 reads SYDVKM. The CDR3 totals 16 residues. Germline trimming cut 5 bases from V and 0 bases from J; bases unmatched to any gene: 10. CDR3 sequence: CASSPRPTGSSYEQYF. In DNA form, the CDR3 reads TGTGCCAGCAGTCCCCGCCCGACAGGGAGCTCCTACGAGCAGTACTTC.

This clonotype was observed many times. This chain uses TRBV29-1 with TRBJ2-1, with 9 nucleotides matching TRBD2. The germline CDR1 and CDR2 sequences are SQVTM and ANQGSEA. Losses at the gene ends were 4 bases for V and 8 bases for J; bases not matched to a gene: 9. The CDR3 totals 14 residues. The CDR3 region has the DNA TGCAGCGTTGCCAGCGGGAGGCCCCTCGATGAGCAGTTCTTC. Protein sequence: CSVASGRPLDEQFF.